These 29 T cell receptor beta chains share one sample of origin, sequenced in a study of beta chain features in type 1 diabetes. Study observations and caveats: Among patients with Type 1 diabetes, TCRB CDR3s were moderately but significantly shorter in every one of the four CD4+ subsets.

Expressed TCRB transcripts were sequenced because the isolated RNA had all been reverse transcribed beforehand. Method: immunoSEQ multiplex PCR; TCRdb's copy keeps in-frame clones and lacks some. The table has over 150,000 clones, around a tenth seen once; the top ten hold more than 0.45%. These receptors have no identified antigens. The sequencing sample was made of central memory CD4+ T cells from blood. These receptors all stem from a man aged 30-40 years with type 1 diabetes.

This clone has more than one count but fewer than ten. The rearrangement uses TRBV11-2 and TRBJ1-3; D unresolved. V dropped 4 bases and J dropped 2 bases, with 3 bases sitting between them. This CDR3 region has 12 residues. Germline values: CDR1 SGHAT, CDR2 FQNNGV. The CDR3 here is CASSSPGNTIYF. CDR3 nucleotides: TGTGCCAGCAGCTCTCCTGGAAACACCATATATTTT.

The rearrangement joins TRBV18 to TRBJ2-3; TRBD1 matches 8 bases. Germline assignment: CDR1 KGHSH and CDR2 LQKENI. V shed 5 bases, J shed 4 bases, and the junction held 5 bases outside the gene matches. The CDR3 is made up of 14 amino acids. The chain's CDR3 is CASSAQGAPDTQYF. The CDR3 bases are TGTGCCAGCTCAGCCCAGGGGGCCCCAGATACGCAGTATTTT.

This sequence joins TRBV7-2 and TRBJ2-7, with D maybe TRBD1 (5 bases). V was trimmed by 2 bases and J by 1 base, leaving 9 bases between them. Looked up from germline, CDR1 is SGHTA and CDR2 is FQGNSA. CDR3 length equals 14 residues. The chain's CDR3 is CASSLTGASYEQYF. Here the CDR3 DNA reads TGTGCCAGCAGCTTAACTGGGGCATCCTACGAGCAGTACTTC.

This clone turned up a few times. The chain combines TRBV20-1 with TRBJ2-7; D possibly corresponds to TRBD1 (6 bases). This CDR3 spans 11 amino acids. Germline V gene lookup returns CDR1 DFQATT and CDR2 SNEGSKA (reference sequence). The ends were cut back, 6 bases at V and 3 bases at J, with 9 bases in the middle. The chain's CDR3 is CSANRVYEQYF. In nucleotides, the CDR3 is TGCAGTGCCAACAGGGTCTACGAGCAGTACTTC.

This rearrangement joins TRBV27 to TRBJ2-7; 8 bases are a match to TRBD2. Germline V gene sequence: CDR1 MNHEY, CDR2 SMNVEV (reference sequence). The CDR3 runs to 16 residues. V was clipped by 1 base and J by 4 bases; unmatched bases: 9. The CDR3 DNA reads as TGTGCCAGCAGTTTATTTGAGAGCGGGAGACAGTACGAGCAGTACTTC. Encoded protein: CASSLFESGRQYEQYF.

V usage is TRBV2 and J usage is TRBJ2-1, with 10 bases fitting TRBD2. Germline trimming cut 6 bases from V and 4 bases from J; bases unmatched to any gene: 6. The CDR3 sequence is 15 residues long. Germline V gives CDR1 SNHLY, CDR2 FYNNEI. The DNA of the CDR3 is TGTGCCAGCAGAGATAGCGGGAGGTCTTACAATGAGCAGTTCTTC. It yields the protein CASRDSGRSYNEQFF.

V is TRBV7-9 and J is TRBJ2-1; TRBD2 might be the D (5 bases). The V and J ends lost 1 base and 5 bases respectively, with 12 bases between them. The CDR3 totals 15 residues. The germline CDR1 and CDR2 sequences are SEHNR and FQNEAQ (reference sequence). The CDR3 is CASSLGSRVDNEQFF. Written as DNA, the CDR3 is TGTGCCAGCAGCTTAGGATCGAGGGTAGACAATGAGCAGTTCTTC.

A few counts support this clone. This sequence joins TRBV29-1 and TRBJ2-7, with 8 bases matching TRBD2. J was trimmed by 0 bases and V by 3 bases; bases with no gene match: 4. The CDR3 sequence is 14 residues long. Germline values: CDR1 SQVTM, CDR2 ANQGSEA. CDR3 coding DNA: TGCAGCGTTGACGGCCTAGCGGGCTCCTACGAGCAGTACTTC. Protein sequence: CSVDGLAGSYEQYF.

This clone was counted between two and nine times. The V call is TRBV5-1, the J call TRBJ2-2, with 9 nucleotides matching TRBD2. Germline-derived CDR1 and CDR2 are SGHRS and YFSETQ. This CDR3 region has 15 residues. J lost 6 bases, V lost 4 bases, and 7 bases had no gene match. The CDR3: CASSPSLAGAGELFF. The CDR3 nucleotides are TGCGCCAGCAGCCCTTCCTTAGCGGGGGCCGGGGAGCTGTTTTTT.

The chain employs TRBV27 and TRBJ2-5, with no clear D. V lost 1 base, J lost 10 bases, and 19 bases lay in between. Germline CDR1 is MNHEY and CDR2 is SMNVEV (reference sequence). The CDR3 consists of 15 residues. DNA for the CDR3: TGTGCCAGCAGTTTATTGGCCGGGTCCGCCATGGACCAGTACTTC. Residues: CASSLLAGSAMDQYF.

The sample holds a few counts of this clone. In the same sample, other DNA sequences code for this CDR3. The chain has TRBV7-2 and TRBJ2-5; 7 nucleotides line up with TRBD2. Germline V gene lookup returns CDR1 SGHTA and CDR2 FQGNSA. This CDR3 has 14 residues. The J segment lost 0 bases and the V segment lost 3 bases, leaving 1 base of the junction unmatched. CDR3: CASSLGTNQETQYF. The DNA for the CDR3 is TGTGCCAGCAGCTTGGGGACTAACCAAGAGACCCAGTACTTC.

A few counts support this clone. The CDR3 DNA sequence: TGCGCCAGCAGCTTGTCTGCGGGAGGTTTCTACGAGCAGTACTTC. It is translated as CASSLSAGGFYEQYF. J is TRBJ2-7 and V is TRBV5-1; TRBD2 agrees at 8 bases. The CDR3 spans 15 residues. Germline V gene lookup returns CDR1 SGHRS and CDR2 YFSETQ. Trimming removed 1 base from V and 3 bases from J; junction bases left unmatched: 6.

The chain is built from TRBV7-3 and TRBJ2-7, with 7 bases aligning to TRBD2. The germline CDR1 and CDR2 sequences are SGHTA and FQGTGA. There are 13 residues in the CDR3. Unmatched junction bases numbered 7, after V lost 5 bases and J lost 6 bases. CDR3 in DNA: TGTGCCAGCAGCCCCAGTGGACTAGGCGAGCAGTACTTC. This gives the protein CASSPSGLGEQYF.

The rearrangement links TRBV6-5 to TRBJ1-2, with D uncertain. V shed 6 bases and J shed 2 bases, with 16 bases lying between them. There are 15 residues in the CDR3. CDR1 and CDR2 (germline): MNHEY, SVGAGI. CDR3 amino acids: CASRPWAEQNYGYTF. In nucleotides, the CDR3 is TGTGCCAGCAGACCATGGGCAGAACAAAACTATGGCTACACCTTC.

J is TRBJ2-5 and V is TRBV6-6; D may be TRBD1 (6 bases). Germline CDR1 is MNHNY and CDR2 is SVGAGI (reference sequence). This CDR3 has 14 amino acids. Trimming left V 10 bases short and J 0 bases short, with 15 bases between. The CDR3 DNA reads TGTGCCACAGAACAGGGTGGTGACCAAGAGACCCAGTACTTC. It encodes CATEQGGDQETQYF.

Only a few counts were recorded for this clone. The V and J genes are TRBV2 and TRBJ1-1; a weak D match, TRBD1 (5 bases). The CDR3 has 15 amino acids. Between the trimmed V and J ends, which lost 4 bases and 2 bases, there was a span of 14 bases. The germline CDR1 and CDR2 sequences are SNHLY and FYNNEI. DNA for the CDR3: TGTGCCAGCAGTGCGGTACGGGGGGATAACACTGAAGCTTTCTTT. Translation: CASSAVRGDNTEAFF.

The chain is built from TRBV4-2 and TRBJ2-1; 9 bases map to TRBD2. V lost 4 bases, J lost 8 bases, and 9 bases stayed unmatched. This CDR3 contains 15 residues. CDR1 LGHNA and CDR2 YNFKEQ come from the germline V gene. The CDR3 is CASSLGLAKPDEQFF. CDR3 coding DNA: TGTGCCAGCAGCCTGGGACTAGCAAAACCCGATGAGCAGTTCTTC.

The rearrangement joins TRBV29-1 to TRBJ2-5; tentatively, D is TRBD1 (6 bases). CDR1 is SQVTM and CDR2 is ANQGSEA in the germline V gene. This CDR3 spans 12 amino acids. Trimming stripped 5 bases from V and 5 bases from J, with 12 bases between. The CDR3 sequence is CSVQGPTETQYF. CDR3 in DNA: TGCAGCGTTCAGGGGCCTACGGAGACCCAGTACTTC.

This clone has only a few counts. The chain is built from TRBV5-6 and TRBJ2-7; 9 nucleotides agree with TRBD2. The CDR3 loop spans 14 amino acids. CDR1 and CDR2 from the germline V gene are SGHDT and YYEEEE. Trimming at V came to 4 bases and at J to 4 bases, leaving 6 bases not matched to a gene. This CDR3 is CASSPPGLAYEQYF. The DNA of the CDR3 is TGTGCCAGCAGCCCTCCGGGACTAGCATACGAGCAGTACTTC.

V and J are TRBV15 and TRBJ1-1; 8 positions match TRBD1. The CDR3 length is 17 residues. The V gene end was trimmed by 0 bases and the J gene end by 1 base; junction bases not matched to a gene: 7. Per the germline V gene, CDR1 is LNHNV and CDR2 is YYDKDF (reference sequence). The CDR3 nucleotides are TGTGCCACCAGCAGAGAGAGACAGGGGACGGCGAACACTGAAGCTTTCTTT. Residues: CATSRERQGTANTEAFF.

The V and J genes are TRBV10-3 and TRBJ1-1; the D is unclear. Germline V gene data show CDR1 as ENHRY and CDR2 as SYGVKD. V was pared by 3 bases and J by 1 base, with 3 bases between. CDR3 length: 12 amino acids. The CDR3 DNA follows: TGTGCCATCAGTGACAGGAACACTGAAGCTTTCTTT. The encoded protein is CAISDRNTEAFF.

This clone was picked up a small number of times. CDR3 DNA sequence: TGTGCCAGCCCCGGGAGAAGCACAGATACGCAGTATTTT. This codes for CASPGRSTDTQYF. The V call is TRBV18, the J call TRBJ2-3, with D perhaps matching TRBD2 (6 bases). The CDR3 is 13 residues long. Trimming removed 8 bases from V and 0 bases from J, with 9 bases in between. Germline CDR1 and CDR2: KGHSH and LQKENI.

This rearrangement joins TRBV5-1 to TRBJ2-7; D perhaps matches TRBD2 (7 bases). Per the germline V gene, CDR1 is SGHRS and CDR2 is YFSETQ. Trimming stripped 3 bases from V and 5 bases from J, with 18 bases between. CDR3 length: 15 residues. The CDR3 loop reads CASSSTKGGYHEQYF. The DNA for the CDR3 is TGCGCCAGCAGCTCTACGAAGGGGGGGTACCACGAGCAGTACTTC.

V usage is TRBV30 and J usage is TRBJ1-3; 10 bases are shared with TRBD1. The CDR3 extends over 13 amino acids. V shed 4 bases and J 5 bases; nucleotides not matched to a gene: 2. Germline assignment: CDR1 GTSNPN and CDR2 SVGIG (reference sequence). The CDR3 DNA follows: TGTGCCTGGACGGGACAGGGGAGAAACACCATATATTTT. Its translation is CAWTGQGRNTIYF.

The chain combines TRBV4-1 with TRBJ1-1, with a tentative D call TRBD1 (5 bases). CDR1 and CDR2 (germline): MGHRA, YSYEKL. Trimming stripped 1 base from V and 3 bases from J, with 15 bases between. The CDR3 is 16 residues long. The DNA for the CDR3 is TGCGCCAGCAGCCAAGGAGGGCGGACGGGGGACACTGAAGCTTTCTTT. Protein product: CASSQGGRTGDTEAFF.

This chain connects TRBV18 to TRBJ2-2, with D tentatively TRBD1 (5 bases). CDR1 is KGHSH, CDR2 LQKENI, per germline. Trimming stripped 4 bases from V and 4 bases from J, with 16 bases between. This CDR3 has 16 residues. The CDR3 loop reads CASSRTGGGSTGELFF. The CDR3 DNA follows: TGTGCCAGCTCACGAACAGGCGGCGGTAGCACCGGGGAGCTGTTTTTT.

This clone was seen a handful of times. The gene calls are TRBV6-5 and TRBJ2-7, with a tentative D call TRBD1 (5 bases). Per the germline V gene, CDR1 is MNHEY and CDR2 is SVGAGI. The CDR3 is 16 amino acids. The V end was cut by 2 bases, the J end by 2 bases, with 16 bases between. Here the CDR3 reads CASSYGAVWGTYEQYF. In nucleotides, the CDR3 is TGTGCCAGCAGTTACGGGGCCGTGTGGGGTACCTACGAGCAGTACTTC.

Here the CDR3 reads CASSPQGQGDTEAFF. In nucleotides, the CDR3 is TGTGCCAGCAGTCCTCAGGGACAGGGGGACACTGAAGCTTTCTTT. This chain connects TRBV28 to TRBJ1-1, with TRBD1 matching over 11 bases. With 5 bases clipped from V and 3 bases from J, the junction kept 5 bases outside the gene matches. The CDR3 has 15 residues. Germline values: CDR1 MDHEN, CDR2 SYDVKM.

The CDR3 is CASSLSTGLNEEKLFF. CDR3 bases: TGTGCCAGCAGTTTATCGACGGGACTTAACGAAGAAAAACTGTTTTTT. The chain is built from TRBV27 and TRBJ1-4; maybe TRBD1 (5 bases). V was trimmed by 0 bases and J by 8 bases, leaving 16 bases between them. There are 16 residues in the CDR3. Germline V gene sequence: CDR1 MNHEY, CDR2 SMNVEV (reference sequence).